This TCR beta chain is from a study of T cell responses to AZD1222 COVID-19 vaccine. The CDR3 is made up of 17 amino acids. Germline-derived CDR1 and CDR2 are LNHDA and SQIVND (reference sequence). V trimming: 1 base; J trimming: 0 bases; junction bases outside the gene matches: 6. Clones were sequenced by immunoSEQ multiplex PCR, and TCRdb holds only the in-frame ones, with some missing. The sample shows some 200,000 clones, roughly 90% of them seen only once. The sequences come from peripheral blood, collected 28 days after the second AZD1222 dose. This clonotype was sampled from an adult who received the AZD1222 COVID-19 vaccine. The J gene is TRBJ1-5, the V gene TRBV19; 7 nucleotides align to TRBD1. In DNA form, the CDR3 reads TGTGCCAGTAGTATAGGGGTAACAGGGGTTAGCAATCAGCCCCAGCATTTT. Protein: CASSIGVTGVSNQPQHF.